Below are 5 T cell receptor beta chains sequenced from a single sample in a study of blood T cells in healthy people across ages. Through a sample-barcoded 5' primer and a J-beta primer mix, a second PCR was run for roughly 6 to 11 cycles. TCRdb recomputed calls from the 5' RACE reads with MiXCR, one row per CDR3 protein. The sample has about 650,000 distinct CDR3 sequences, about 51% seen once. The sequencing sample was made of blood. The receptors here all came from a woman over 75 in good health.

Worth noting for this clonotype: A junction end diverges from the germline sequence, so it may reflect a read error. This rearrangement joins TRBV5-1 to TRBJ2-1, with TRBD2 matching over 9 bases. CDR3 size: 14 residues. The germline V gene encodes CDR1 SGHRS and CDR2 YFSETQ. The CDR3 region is CASSGTSRRNELFF. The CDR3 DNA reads TGCGCCAGCAGTGGGACTAGCAGGCGCAATGAGCTGTTCTTC.

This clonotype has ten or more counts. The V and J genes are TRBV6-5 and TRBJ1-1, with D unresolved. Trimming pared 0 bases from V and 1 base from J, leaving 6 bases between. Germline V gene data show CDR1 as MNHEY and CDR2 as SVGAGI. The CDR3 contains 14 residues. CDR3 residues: CASSYSAANTEAFF. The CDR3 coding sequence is TGTGCCAGCAGTTACTCCGCGGCGAACACTGAAGCTTTCTTT.

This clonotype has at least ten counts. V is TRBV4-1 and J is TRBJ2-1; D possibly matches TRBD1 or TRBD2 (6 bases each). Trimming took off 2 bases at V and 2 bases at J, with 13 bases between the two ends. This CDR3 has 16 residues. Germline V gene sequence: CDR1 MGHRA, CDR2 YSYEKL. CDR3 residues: CASSQIGGGPYNEQFF. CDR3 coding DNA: TGCGCCAGCAGCCAAATTGGAGGGGGGCCCTACAATGAGCAGTTCTTC.

The CDR3 DNA follows: TGTGCCAGCACCCAAGGTGGCTCTGGGGCCAACGTCCTGACTTTC. Amino acid sequence: CASTQGGSGANVLTF. This sequence joins TRBV9 and TRBJ2-6; D is unclear. This CDR3 has 15 residues. The germline V gene encodes CDR1 SGDLS and CDR2 YYNGEE. The ends were cut back, 6 bases at V and 0 bases at J, with 10 bases in the middle. The whole variable domain, remainder taken from reference TRBV9 and TRBJ2-6, is DSGVTQTPKHLITATGQRVTLRCSPRSGDLSVYWYQQSLDQGLQFLIQYYNGEERAKGNILERFSAQQFPDLHSELNLSSLELGDSALYFCASTQGGSGANVLTFGAGSRLTVL.

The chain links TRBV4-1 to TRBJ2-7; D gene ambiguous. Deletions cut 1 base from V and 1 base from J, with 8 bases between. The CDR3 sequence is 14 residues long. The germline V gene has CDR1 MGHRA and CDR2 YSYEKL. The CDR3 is CASSQGTESYEQYF. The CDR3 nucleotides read TGCGCCAGCAGCCAAGGGACGGAGTCCTACGAGCAGTACTTC.